Following are 19 T cell receptor beta chains from one sample sequenced in a study of response to subunit inactivated influenza vaccine. TCRdb analysed the RT-PCR reads with MiXCR anew, one entry per CDR3 protein. The data hold more than 700,000 distinct CDR3 sequences, with 21% observed a single time. Material: PBMCs from blood, obtained approximately 5 days after vaccination. These receptors originate from a man aged 50-59 years who received an inactivated influenza vaccine.

The chain recombines TRBV10-3 with TRBJ2-2; a possible D gene is TRBD1 (5 bases). Trimming removed 6 bases at V and 5 bases at J, with 13 bases between. The CDR3 extends over 14 amino acids. Germline V gene lookup returns CDR1 ENHRY and CDR2 SYGVKD. The CDR3 region is CAISANHRTGELFF. The CDR3 DNA reads TGTGCCATCAGCGCCAACCACAGGACCGGGGAGCTGTTTTTT.

The chain uses TRBV20-1 and TRBJ1-5, with a tentative D call TRBD1 (6 bases). Per germline, CDR1 DFQATT and CDR2 SNEGSKA (reference sequence). The CDR3 totals 13 residues. V lost 3 bases and J 4 bases, leaving 10 bases between the germline ends. The CDR3 protein is CSARNQGNQPQHF. CDR3 nucleotides: TGCAGTGCTAGGAATCAGGGGAATCAGCCCCAGCATTTT.

This clonotype was detected a few times. The chain employs TRBV15 and TRBJ2-2; 8 bases match TRBD1. Germline CDR1 LNHNV, CDR2 YYDKDF (reference sequence). This CDR3 has 14 amino acids. J lost 7 bases, V lost 1 base, and 2 bases had no gene match. CDR3 in amino acids: CATSRGQGFGELFF. The CDR3 DNA reads as TGTGCCACCAGCAGAGGACAGGGGTTCGGGGAGCTGTTTTTT.

J is TRBJ2-1 and V is TRBV7-2; D not resolved. The germline CDR1 and CDR2 sequences are SGHTA and FQGNSA. The V and J ends lost 6 bases and 8 bases respectively, with 8 bases between them. There are 11 residues in the CDR3. The CDR3 sequence is CASSLTYEQFF. CDR3 nucleotides: TGTGCCAGCAGTCTGACTTATGAGCAGTTCTTC.

The chain joins TRBV7-2 to TRBJ2-3, with 7 bases identical to TRBD2. Germline-derived CDR1 and CDR2 are SGHTA and FQGNSA. The trim removed 5 bases at V and 7 bases at J, leaving 18 bases unmatched. The length of the CDR3 is 17 residues. CDR3 bases: TGTGCCAGCAGCCTTATGGGTGGGAGGGCCCTCCAAAATACGCAGTATTTT. Translated: CASSLMGGRALQNTQYF.

This chain links TRBV30 with TRBJ2-1, with 7 bases fitting TRBD2. The CDR3 contains 15 residues. The V gene end was trimmed by 4 bases and the J gene end by 1 base; junction bases not matched to a gene: 7. From germline, CDR1 is GTSNPN and CDR2 SVGIG (reference sequence). The chain's CDR3 is CAWTGLEGSYNEQFF. The CDR3 coding sequence is TGTGCCTGGACAGGACTAGAAGGGTCCTACAATGAGCAGTTCTTC.

In its sample, this clonotype was seen a few times. The V and J genes are TRBV12-3 or TRBV12-4 and TRBJ2-1; a weak D match, TRBD1 (6 bases). CDR3 length: 12 amino acids. The V gene lost 6 bases and the J gene lost 6 bases, with 9 bases spanning the gap. Here the CDR3 reads CASRSRGNEQFF. As DNA, the CDR3 is TGTGCCAGCAGATCCAGGGGCAATGAGCAGTTCTTC.

The chain combines TRBV28 with TRBJ2-1; 10 bases line up with TRBD2. The ends lost 5 bases at V and 2 bases at J; junction bases unmatched: 9. The CDR3 is 17 amino acids. The germline V gene has CDR1 MDHEN and CDR2 SYDVKM. CDR3 sequence: CASSQIAGGITYNEQFF. The CDR3 DNA follows: TGTGCCAGCAGTCAAATAGCGGGAGGCATCACCTACAATGAGCAGTTCTTC.

The chain employs TRBV7-2 and TRBJ2-7; D is unresolved. Germline assignment: CDR1 SGHTA and CDR2 FQGNSA. V lost 2 bases to trimming and J lost 4 bases, with 15 bases between them. This CDR3 is built from 15 residues. CDR3: CASSLMVSGRYEQYF. DNA of the CDR3: TGTGCCAGCAGCTTAATGGTGTCAGGAAGGTACGAGCAGTACTTC.

This clonotype was seen repeatedly, ten times or more. This chain links TRBV20-1 with TRBJ2-3; D remains ambiguous. Germline CDR1 and CDR2: DFQATT and SNEGSKA (reference sequence). The CDR3 contains 14 residues. V lost 8 bases and J 0 bases, leaving 15 bases between the germline ends. Written as DNA, the CDR3 is TGCAGTCCCCTTTACCCGGGTAGCACAGATACGCAGTATTTT. This sequence encodes CSPLYPGSTDTQYF.

The V call is TRBV7-7, the J call TRBJ2-5, with 7 bases that match TRBD2. Germline V gene sequence: CDR1 SSHAT, CDR2 FNYEAQ (reference sequence). The ends lost 4 bases at V and 5 bases at J; junction bases unmatched: 10. There are 15 residues in the CDR3. Here the CDR3 DNA reads TGTGCCAGCAGCTCGGTACCGGGGGAGGGGGAGACCCAGTACTTC. Its translation: CASSSVPGEGETQYF.

The chain employs TRBV20-1 and TRBJ2-7; a possible D gene is TRBD2 (5 bases). V was pared by 6 bases and J by 9 bases, with 15 bases between. The CDR3 extends over 11 amino acids. The germline V gene encodes CDR1 DFQATT and CDR2 SNEGSKA (reference sequence). The DNA of the CDR3 is TGCAGTGCGACCTCTAGCAAAGGGCAGTACTTC. Translation: CSATSSKGQYF.

The chain has TRBV20-1 and TRBJ2-3; 11 bases map to TRBD2. This CDR3 is built from 15 residues. The germline CDR1 and CDR2 sequences are DFQATT and SNEGSKA (reference sequence). Trimming took 6 bases from V and 1 from J; bases not matched to a gene: 6. The CDR3 reads CSAVVGLAGTDTQYF. CDR3 DNA sequence: TGCAGTGCAGTCGTGGGACTAGCGGGCACAGATACGCAGTATTTT.

The CDR3 is CASSYFRDNEQFF. The CDR3 bases are TGTGCCAGCAGTTACTTCCGTGACAATGAGCAGTTCTTC. This chain uses TRBV6-2 or TRBV6-3 with TRBJ2-1; D gene uncertain. V lost 1 base and J lost 5, with 6 bases in between. The CDR3 totals 13 residues. Germline values: CDR1 MNHEY, CDR2 SVGEGT.

V gene TRBV28 combines with J gene TRBJ1-6, with unresolved D. The CDR3 covers 14 residues. The germline V gene has CDR1 MDHEN and CDR2 SYDVKM. V lost 1 base and J lost 9, with 10 bases in between. The CDR3 nucleotides are TGTGCCAGCAGTTTATCGGAGTGGAGTTCACCCCTCCACTTT. Its translation is CASSLSEWSSPLHF.

This clonotype was seen a handful of times. V and J are TRBV25-1 and TRBJ2-7; D not certain. Germline CDR1 is MGHDK and CDR2 is SYGVNS. The CDR3 contains 12 residues. Trimming shortened V by 6 bases and J by 3 bases, and 9 bases separated the two germline ends. CDR3 sequence reads: CASRGIDYEQYF. CDR3 bases: TGTGCCAGCAGGGGGATTGACTACGAGCAGTACTTC.

The chain recombines TRBV7-2 with TRBJ2-2; D not certain. Trimming removed 5 bases from V and 3 bases from J, with 7 bases in between. The CDR3 spans 13 residues. CDR1 is SGHTA, CDR2 FQGNSA, per germline. The CDR3 sequence: CASSGEHTGELFF. The DNA for the CDR3 is TGTGCCAGCAGCGGGGAACACACCGGGGAGCTGTTTTTT.

The chain has TRBV12-3 or TRBV12-4 and TRBJ1-1; possible D gene TRBD1, 6 bases. The germline V and J ends were trimmed by 3 bases and 11 bases, with 13 bases remaining between them. The CDR3 extends over 12 amino acids. The CDR3 DNA follows: TGTGCCAGCAGTTTTGGGGGGCGCGGGGCTTTCTTT. Translated, it gives CASSFGGRGAFF.

The chain carries TRBV11-2 and TRBJ2-1; TRBD2 is a possible D gene (5 bases). Per the germline V gene, CDR1 is SGHAT and CDR2 is FQNNGV. The CDR3 consists of 14 residues. V lost 7 bases to trimming and J lost 6 bases, with 16 bases between them. The CDR3 loop reads CASTYTTGSNEQFF. DNA for the CDR3: TGTGCCAGCACTTATACCACGGGGAGCAATGAGCAGTTCTTC.